This T cell receptor (beta chain) was identified during a study of cytomegalovirus exposure and HLA in healthy donors. Study-level results: Most of the CMV-associated TCR beta chains (in a later analysis) appeared to be HLA-restricted. Excluded were some V segments that proved indistinguishable, including TRBV6-2 and TRBV6-3. Another analysis was done later, and it associated 15,000 or so TCR beta sequences with HLA alleles at 0.05 false discovery rate.

Regarding donors, all were healthy bone marrow donors. Amplification used 60 Vbeta primers and 13 Jbeta primers. Here immunoSEQ multiplex PCR was the method, and the copy in TCRdb shows in-frame clones only, minus some. The table lists 80,000 or so clones, over 70% of them singletons. Per germline, CDR1 SGHRS and CDR2 YFSETQ. V was trimmed by 0 bases and J by 4 bases, leaving 5 bases between them. The CDR3 covers 12 residues. About this clone: Its target is not known.

The chain combines TRBV5-1 with TRBJ2-7; unclear D gene. Sequenced sample: PBMCs. This TCR derives from a woman in her thirties or forties in good health and CMV-seronegative. This chain's CDR3 is CASSLGAYEQYF. The CDR3 bases are TGCGCCAGCAGCTTGGGAGCTTACGAGCAGTACTTC.